The 26 T cell receptor beta chains below were found in one sample sequenced in a study of T cell responses to AZD1222 COVID-19 vaccine (dated by TCRdb to the early 2020s). Libraries were prepared through the immunoSEQ multiplex PCR assay. TCRdb stores this immuneACCESS table with in-frame sequences only. Part of the clones is absent; in the studies checked, under half of the shortfall reflects unresolved V genes, and no reason is known for the rest. In this sample the table shows 90,000 or so clones, 88% of which occur a single time. Approximately 15% of the sample is held by the ten biggest clonotypes. The sample's time point label, decoded: baseline before first vaccination. The sample was peripheral blood, taken on day 0 of AZD1222 vaccination. These receptor sequences come from an adult in good health.

This sequence joins TRBV7-9 and TRBJ2-5; tentatively, D is TRBD2 (5 bases). The CDR3 sequence is 13 residues long. V gave up 7 bases and J gave up 4 bases, with 13 bases separating them. Germline CDR1 SEHNR, CDR2 FQNEAQ (reference sequence). CDR3 loop: CASTPWGVETQYF. CDR3 nucleotide sequence: TGTGCCAGCACCCCTTGGGGAGTAGAGACCCAGTACTTC.

This chain connects TRBV25-1 to TRBJ2-2; D is perhaps TRBD2 (5 bases). This CDR3 is 11 amino acids long. Germline V gene data show CDR1 as MGHDK and CDR2 as SYGVNS. The CDR3 is CAAEGTGELFF. The CDR3 coding sequence is TGTGCTGCCGAGGGTACCGGGGAGCTGTTTTTT.

The V gene is TRBV6-4, the J gene TRBJ2-7, with 8 bases matching TRBD1. The V gene's germline CDR1 is MRHNA and CDR2 SNTAGT. V was clipped by 2 bases and J by 3 bases; unmatched bases: 12. The CDR3 contains 17 residues. The CDR3 DNA reads as TGTGCCAGCAGTGACCGCTTCCCAGGGGGCATTTACTACGAGCAGTACTTC. As protein: CASSDRFPGGIYYEQYF.

The chain employs TRBV6-5 and TRBJ1-2, with 11 bases aligning to TRBD1. This CDR3 has 14 residues. V shed 4 bases and J 7 bases; nucleotides not matched to a gene: 5. From germline, CDR1 is MNHEY and CDR2 SVGAGI. The chain's CDR3 is CASSSGQGAFGYTF. Written as DNA, the CDR3 is TGTGCCAGCAGTTCTGGACAGGGGGCGTTTGGCTACACCTTC.

This sequence joins TRBV5-1 and TRBJ1-1, with D tentatively TRBD1 (6 bases). Trimming pared 5 bases from V and 7 bases from J, leaving 18 bases between. CDR1 is SGHRS, CDR2 YFSETQ, per germline. This CDR3 contains 14 residues. DNA of the CDR3: TGCGCCAGCAGACACACAGGGAGACCCGTTGAAGCTTTCTTT. Protein: CASRHTGRPVEAFF.

CDR3 region: CASNRDRDYEQYF. CDR3 DNA: TGTGCCAGCAACCGGGACAGGGACTACGAGCAGTACTTC. V gene TRBV2 combines with J gene TRBJ2-7, with TRBD1 matching 9 bases. Germline CDR1 reads SNHLY; CDR2 reads FYNNEI. Unmatched junction bases numbered 4, after V lost 7 bases and J lost 3 bases. The CDR3 runs to 13 residues.

The chain couples TRBV11-2 to TRBJ2-3; the D gene is possibly TRBD2 (6 bases). CDR1 SGHAT and CDR2 FQNNGV come from the germline V gene. V was cut by 4 bases and J by 4 bases, with 15 bases left in between. The CDR3 is 15 amino acids. CDR3: CASSSWAGSADTQYF. Written as DNA, the CDR3 is TGTGCCAGCAGCTCTTGGGCGGGATCGGCAGATACGCAGTATTTT.

CDR3 in DNA: TGTGCCAGCAGCTTAACAGGGGCGGACTATGGCTACACCTTC. Translating it yields CASSLTGADYGYTF. The chain is built from TRBV7-3 and TRBJ1-2; maybe TRBD1 (5 bases). This CDR3 spans 14 amino acids. V lost 0 bases and J lost 3, with 8 bases in between. Germline loops: CDR1 SGHTA, CDR2 FQGTGA.

The gene calls are TRBV12-5 and TRBJ2-7; D unclear. Germline assignment: CDR1 LGHNT and CDR2 FRNRAP. The CDR3 is made up of 11 amino acids. Trimming took 2 bases from V and 6 from J, leaving 5 bases between them. The CDR3 DNA sequence: TGTGCTAGTGGTTTGTCTATCGAGCAGTACTTC. Amino acid sequence: CASGLSIEQYF.

This rearrangement joins TRBV7-2 to TRBJ1-4; weak D call: TRBD1 (5 bases). CDR3 length: 16 amino acids. Trimming shortened V by 4 bases and J by 0 bases, and 12 bases separated the two germline ends. Germline V gives CDR1 SGHTA, CDR2 FQGNSA. CDR3 DNA sequence: TGTGCCAGCAGCTATCGGGACGGTGCAACTAATGAAAAACTGTTTTTT. Translation: CASSYRDGATNEKLFF. Combining the CDR3 with reference TRBV7-2 and TRBJ1-4 gives the whole variable domain GAGVSQSPSNKVTEKGKDVELRCDPISGHTALYWYRQSLGQGLEFLIYFQGNSAPDKSGLPSDRFSAERTGGSVSTLTIQRTQQEDSAVYLCASSYRDGATNEKLFFGSGTQLSVL.

This chain connects TRBV9 to TRBJ2-3, with a tentative D call TRBD2 (5 bases). Germline CDR1 is SGDLS and CDR2 is YYNGEE. Trimming took off 2 bases at V and 1 base at J, with 11 bases between the two ends. The CDR3 spans 15 residues. The CDR3 coding sequence is TGTGCCAGCAGCGTGAGGGAGTGGGGCACAGATACGCAGTATTTT. Amino acids: CASSVREWGTDTQYF.

The V and J genes are TRBV15 and TRBJ2-7; possible D gene TRBD2, 6 bases. The V gene lost 5 bases and the J gene lost 3 bases, with 11 bases spanning the gap. The CDR3 is 13 residues long. Germline lookup yields CDR1 LNHNV and CDR2 YYDKDF (reference sequence). CDR3 DNA: TGTGCCACCAGCGGCGGGACGGACTACGAGCAGTACTTC. Protein product: CATSGGTDYEQYF.

The chain links TRBV6-5 to TRBJ1-2, with TRBD1 matching over 12 bases. The V segment lost 6 bases and the J segment 7 bases; nucleotides outside the gene matches: 6. The CDR3 has 14 amino acids. Per germline, CDR1 MNHEY and CDR2 SVGAGI. This CDR3 is CASSRDRGRAGYTF. The CDR3 region has the DNA TGTGCCAGCAGCCGGGACAGGGGGCGGGCTGGCTACACCTTC.

J is TRBJ1-1 and V is TRBV27; 8 positions agree with TRBD1. Germline V gives CDR1 MNHEY, CDR2 SMNVEV (reference sequence). The CDR3 loop spans 13 amino acids. Unmatched junction bases numbered 4, after V lost 2 bases and J lost 8 bases. DNA for the CDR3: TGTGCCAGCAGTTTAGTCTGGGACAGGGAAGCTTTCTTT. Protein: CASSLVWDREAFF.

The V call is TRBV2, the J call TRBJ1-1; 7 bases fit TRBD1. There are 13 residues in the CDR3. Trimming at V came to 10 bases and at J to 0 bases, leaving 5 bases not matched to a gene. CDR1 SNHLY and CDR2 FYNNEI come from the germline V gene. CDR3 DNA: TGTGCCACCCGACAGGGAGTGAACACTGAAGCTTTCTTT. Amino acid sequence: CATRQGVNTEAFF.

This chain connects TRBV2 to TRBJ2-1; 9 positions agree with TRBD1. The CDR3 is made up of 16 amino acids. Germline V gene lookup returns CDR1 SNHLY and CDR2 FYNNEI. The J segment lost 5 bases and the V segment lost 4 bases, leaving 9 bases of the junction unmatched. Here the CDR3 reads CASSAGTGRRDNEQFF. The CDR3 DNA follows: TGTGCCAGCAGTGCTGGGACAGGGAGAAGGGACAATGAGCAGTTCTTC.

The rearrangement uses TRBV5-1 and TRBJ2-1; tentative D call: TRBD1 (5 bases). CDR3 length: 15 amino acids. Germline V CDR1 and CDR2: SGHRS, YFSETQ. V lost 4 bases and J lost 8, with 19 bases in between. CDR3 residues: CASSIGHNLGDEQFF. The CDR3 nucleotides are TGCGCCAGCAGCATTGGACACAACCTTGGGGATGAGCAGTTCTTC.

The chain recombines TRBV6-2 or TRBV6-3 with TRBJ2-7; 10 positions agree with TRBD1. The CDR3 consists of 15 residues. With V trimmed by 0 bases and J by 5 bases, 4 bases remained unmatched. CDR1 and CDR2 from the germline V gene are MNHEY and SVGEGT. The CDR3 DNA follows: TGTGCCAGCAGTTACTCAGAGACAGGGGGCCACGAGCAGTACTTC. Its protein is CASSYSETGGHEQYF.

V is TRBV4-2 and J is TRBJ1-4; 7 bases match TRBD1. Germline-derived CDR1 and CDR2 are LGHNA and YNFKEQ. V shed 0 bases, J shed 2 bases, and the junction held 3 bases outside the gene matches. CDR3 size: 16 residues. CDR3: CASSQEGTETNEKLFF. The CDR3 DNA reads TGTGCCAGCAGCCAAGAAGGGACAGAGACTAATGAAAAACTGTTTTTT.

The chain joins TRBV6-5 to TRBJ1-2; 9 bases match TRBD1. The length of the CDR3 is 14 residues. Germline assignment: CDR1 MNHEY and CDR2 SVGAGI. V lost 6 bases, J lost 5 bases, and 7 bases stayed unmatched. The CDR3 sequence: CASRGDRERYGYTF. CDR3 sequence (DNA): TGTGCCAGCAGAGGGGACAGGGAAAGGTATGGCTACACCTTC.

This clone occurred once. This chain uses TRBV2 with TRBJ1-1; D remains ambiguous. Germline lookup yields CDR1 SNHLY and CDR2 FYNNEI. The ends were cut back, 4 bases at V and 3 bases at J, with 3 bases in the middle. The CDR3 is made up of 11 amino acids. The CDR3 DNA reads TGTGCCAGCAGTGGGCACACTGAAGCTTTCTTT. Translating gives CASSGHTEAFF. The full variable domain, its missing parts supplied by reference TRBV2 and TRBJ1-1, is EPEVTQTPSHQVTQMGQEVILRCVPISNHLYFYWYRQILGQKVEFLVSFYNNEISEKSEIFDDQFSVERPDGSNFTLKIRSTKLEDSAMYFCASSGHTEAFFGQGTRLTVV.

The chain employs TRBV9 and TRBJ2-2; D not certain. Looked up from germline, CDR1 is SGDLS and CDR2 is YYNGEE. V was pared by 0 bases and J by 3 bases, with 3 bases between. The CDR3 consists of 13 residues. The CDR3 coding sequence is TGTGCCAGCAGCGTAGGAGACACCGGGGAGCTGTTTTTT. Protein: CASSVGDTGELFF.

This chain joins TRBV5-1 and TRBJ2-1; D perhaps matches TRBD1 (6 bases). From germline, CDR1 is SGHRS and CDR2 YFSETQ. The CDR3 sequence is 16 residues long. Trimming stripped 4 bases from V and 5 bases from J, with 19 bases between. The CDR3 loop reads CASSPLKRTENNEQFF. CDR3 DNA sequence: TGCGCCAGCAGCCCACTTAAACGGACAGAAAACAATGAGCAGTTCTTC.

The V and J genes are TRBV9 and TRBJ2-3; TRBD2 aligns across 11 bases. Germline trimming cut 4 bases from V and 4 bases from J; bases unmatched to any gene: 8. The CDR3 runs 16 residues. Germline assignment: CDR1 SGDLS and CDR2 YYNGEE. CDR3 in DNA: TGTGCCAGCAGCCCCCACGGGACTAGCGGCGCAGATACGCAGTATTTT. This translates into CASSPHGTSGADTQYF.

In the case of this clone: An end of the junction differs from the germline gene, which may be a read error. The rearrangement joins TRBV7-7 to TRBJ2-7, with D possibly TRBD1 on 5 matching bases. The germline gives CDR1 SSHAT, CDR2 FNYEAQ (reference sequence). This CDR3 contains 15 residues. CDR3 amino acids: CASSLLGAASHEQYF. Here the CDR3 DNA reads TGTGCTAGCAGCCTCCTTGGGGCAGCATCCCACGAGCAGTACTTC.

This chain links TRBV11-3 with TRBJ2-2; 12 nucleotides align to TRBD2. Germline loops: CDR1 SGHNT, CDR2 YENEEA. CDR3 length: 17 residues. The V and J ends lost 5 bases and 5 bases, in that order; junction bases with no gene match: 9. The CDR3 region is CASSPSVLAGGTGELFF. In DNA form, the CDR3 reads TGTGCCAGCAGCCCATCGGTACTAGCGGGAGGAACCGGGGAGCTGTTTTTT.